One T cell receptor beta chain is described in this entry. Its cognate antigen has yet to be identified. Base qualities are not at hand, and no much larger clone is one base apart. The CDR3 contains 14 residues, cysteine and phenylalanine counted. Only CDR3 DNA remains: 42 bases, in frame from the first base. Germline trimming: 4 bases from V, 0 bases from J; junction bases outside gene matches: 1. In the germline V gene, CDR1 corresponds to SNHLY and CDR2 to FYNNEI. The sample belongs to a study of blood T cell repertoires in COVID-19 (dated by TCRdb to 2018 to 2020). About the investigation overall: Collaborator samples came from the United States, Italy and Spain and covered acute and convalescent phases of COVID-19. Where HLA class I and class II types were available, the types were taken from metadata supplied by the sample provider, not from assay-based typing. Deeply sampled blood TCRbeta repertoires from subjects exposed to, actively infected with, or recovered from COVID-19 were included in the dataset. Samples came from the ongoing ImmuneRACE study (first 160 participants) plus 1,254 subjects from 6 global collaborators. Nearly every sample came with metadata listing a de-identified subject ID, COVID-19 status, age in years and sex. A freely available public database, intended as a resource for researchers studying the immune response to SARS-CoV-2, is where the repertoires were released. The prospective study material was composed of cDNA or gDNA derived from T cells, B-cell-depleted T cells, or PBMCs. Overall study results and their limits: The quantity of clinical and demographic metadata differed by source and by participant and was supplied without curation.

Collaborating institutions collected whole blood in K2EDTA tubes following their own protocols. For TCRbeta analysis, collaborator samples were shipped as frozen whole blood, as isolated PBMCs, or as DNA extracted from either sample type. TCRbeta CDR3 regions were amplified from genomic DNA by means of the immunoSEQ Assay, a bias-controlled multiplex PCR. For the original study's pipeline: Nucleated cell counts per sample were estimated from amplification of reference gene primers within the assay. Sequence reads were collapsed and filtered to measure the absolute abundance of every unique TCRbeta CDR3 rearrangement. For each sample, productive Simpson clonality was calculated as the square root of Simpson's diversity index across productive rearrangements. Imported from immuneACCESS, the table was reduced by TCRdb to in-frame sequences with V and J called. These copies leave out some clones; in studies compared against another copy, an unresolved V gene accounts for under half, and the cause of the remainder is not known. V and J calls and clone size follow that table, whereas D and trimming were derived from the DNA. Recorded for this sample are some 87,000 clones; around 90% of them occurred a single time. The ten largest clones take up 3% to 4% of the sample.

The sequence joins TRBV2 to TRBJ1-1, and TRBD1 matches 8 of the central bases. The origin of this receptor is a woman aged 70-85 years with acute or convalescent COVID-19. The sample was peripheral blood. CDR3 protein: CASSGQGLNTEAFF. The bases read TGTGCCAGCAGTGGACAGGGGTTGAACACTGAAGCTTTCTTT.